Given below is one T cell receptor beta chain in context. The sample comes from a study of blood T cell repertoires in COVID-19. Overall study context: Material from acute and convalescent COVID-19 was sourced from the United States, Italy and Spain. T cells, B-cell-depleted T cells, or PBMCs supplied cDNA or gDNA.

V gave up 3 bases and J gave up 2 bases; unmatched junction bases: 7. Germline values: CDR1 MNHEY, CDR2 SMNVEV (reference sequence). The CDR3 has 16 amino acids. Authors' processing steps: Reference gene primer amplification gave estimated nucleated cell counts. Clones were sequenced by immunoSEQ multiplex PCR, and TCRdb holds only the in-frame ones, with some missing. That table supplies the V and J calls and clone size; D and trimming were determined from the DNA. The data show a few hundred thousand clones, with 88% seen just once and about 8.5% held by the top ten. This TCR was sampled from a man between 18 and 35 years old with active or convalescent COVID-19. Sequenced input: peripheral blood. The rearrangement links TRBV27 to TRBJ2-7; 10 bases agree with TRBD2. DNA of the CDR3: TGTGCCAGCAGTTTGCTAGCGGGGGACCTTACCTACGAGCAGTACTTC. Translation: CASSLLAGDLTYEQYF.